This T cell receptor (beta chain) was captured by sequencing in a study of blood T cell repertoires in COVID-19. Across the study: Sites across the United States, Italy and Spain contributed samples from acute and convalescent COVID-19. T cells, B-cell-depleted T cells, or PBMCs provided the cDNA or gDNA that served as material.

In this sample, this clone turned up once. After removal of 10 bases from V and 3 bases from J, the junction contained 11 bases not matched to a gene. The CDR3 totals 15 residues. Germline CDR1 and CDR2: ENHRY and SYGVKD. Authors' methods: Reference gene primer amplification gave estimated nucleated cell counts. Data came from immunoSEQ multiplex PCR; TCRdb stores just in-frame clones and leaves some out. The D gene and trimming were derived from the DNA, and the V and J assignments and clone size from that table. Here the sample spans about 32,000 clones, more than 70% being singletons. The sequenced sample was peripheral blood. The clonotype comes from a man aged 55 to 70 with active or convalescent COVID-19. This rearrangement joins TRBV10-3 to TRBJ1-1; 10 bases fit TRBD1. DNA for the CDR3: TGTGCCAGCAATCGACAGGGGGCACCGGACACTGAAGCTTTCTTT. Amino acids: CASNRQGAPDTEAFF.